This T cell receptor beta chain was retrieved from a study of spatial heterogeneity in lung cancer. Study findings and constraints: The estimate shows that only approximately 7% of tumor T cells were covered for alpha and approximately 13% for beta chains. For expanded intratumoral alpha and beta TCRs, counts tracked tumor mutation counts.

TCRdb used MiXCR to reprocess the 5' RACE reads, holding one entry per CDR3 protein. Among about 27,000 distinct CDR3 sequences, roughly 6.9% were seen once, and the ten largest hold about 25%. The CDR3 sequence is 15 residues long. V was pared by 0 bases and J by 3 bases, with 12 bases between. Per the germline V gene, CDR1 is SGHRS and CDR2 is YFSETQ. At least ten counts were recorded for this clonotype. Its antigen is not known. As for time point: sample taken at primary tumor resection. The sequenced sample was lung tumor tissue, obtained at surgery. The rearrangement uses TRBV5-1 and TRBJ1-2, with D tentatively TRBD1 (5 bases). The source of this sequence is a male donor with early-stage non-small cell lung cancer. CDR3 nucleotide sequence: TGCGCCAGCAGCTTGGCCGCGGGGCACGACTATGGCTACACCTTC. Encoded protein: CASSLAAGHDYGYTF.